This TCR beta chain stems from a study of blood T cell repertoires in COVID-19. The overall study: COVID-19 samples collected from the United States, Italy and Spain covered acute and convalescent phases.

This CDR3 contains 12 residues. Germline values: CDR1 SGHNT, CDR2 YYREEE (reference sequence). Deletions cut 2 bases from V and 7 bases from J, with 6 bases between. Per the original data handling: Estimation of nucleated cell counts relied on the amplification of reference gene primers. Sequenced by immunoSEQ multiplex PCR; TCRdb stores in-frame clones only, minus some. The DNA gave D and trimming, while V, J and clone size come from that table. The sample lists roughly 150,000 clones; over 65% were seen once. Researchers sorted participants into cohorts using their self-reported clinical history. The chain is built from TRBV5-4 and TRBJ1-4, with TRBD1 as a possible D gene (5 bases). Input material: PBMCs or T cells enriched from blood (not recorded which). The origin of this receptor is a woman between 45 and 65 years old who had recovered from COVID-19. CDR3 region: CASSLTGEKLFF. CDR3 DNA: TGTGCCAGCAGCTTAACAGGTGAAAAACTGTTTTTT. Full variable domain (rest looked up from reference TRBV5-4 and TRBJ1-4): ETGVTQSPTHLIKTRGQQVTLRCSSQSGHNTVSWYQQALGQGPQFIFQYYREEENGRGNFPPRFSGLQFPNYSSELNVNALELDDSALYLCASSLTGEKLFFGSGTQLSVL.